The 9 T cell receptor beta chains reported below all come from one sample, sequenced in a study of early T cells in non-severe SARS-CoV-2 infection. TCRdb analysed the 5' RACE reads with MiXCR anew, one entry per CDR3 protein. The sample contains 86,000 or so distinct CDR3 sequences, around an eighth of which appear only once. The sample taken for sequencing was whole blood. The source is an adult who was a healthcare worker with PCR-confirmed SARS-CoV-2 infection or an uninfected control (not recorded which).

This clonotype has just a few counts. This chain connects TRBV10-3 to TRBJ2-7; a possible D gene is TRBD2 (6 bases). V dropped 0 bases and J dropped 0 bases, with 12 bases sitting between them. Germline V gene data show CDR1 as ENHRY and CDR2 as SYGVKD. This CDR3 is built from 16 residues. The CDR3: CAISESVWRGSYEQYF. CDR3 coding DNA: TGTGCCATCAGTGAGTCGGTCTGGCGGGGCTCCTACGAGCAGTACTTC.

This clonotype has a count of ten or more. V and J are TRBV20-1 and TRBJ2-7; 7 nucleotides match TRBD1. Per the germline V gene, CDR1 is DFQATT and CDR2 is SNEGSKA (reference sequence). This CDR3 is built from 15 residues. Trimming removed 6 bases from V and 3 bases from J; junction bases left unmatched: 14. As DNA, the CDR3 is TGCAGTGCCCCGCGCACGGGGCAGGGGGTCTACGAGCAGTACTTC. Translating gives CSAPRTGQGVYEQYF.

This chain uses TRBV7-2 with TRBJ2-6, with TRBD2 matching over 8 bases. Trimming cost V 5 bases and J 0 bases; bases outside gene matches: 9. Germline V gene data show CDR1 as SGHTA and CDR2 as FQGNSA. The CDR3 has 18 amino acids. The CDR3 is CASSPGRGVFSGANVLTF. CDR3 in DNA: TGTGCCAGCAGCCCAGGGCGGGGGGTCTTCTCTGGGGCCAACGTCCTGACTTTC.

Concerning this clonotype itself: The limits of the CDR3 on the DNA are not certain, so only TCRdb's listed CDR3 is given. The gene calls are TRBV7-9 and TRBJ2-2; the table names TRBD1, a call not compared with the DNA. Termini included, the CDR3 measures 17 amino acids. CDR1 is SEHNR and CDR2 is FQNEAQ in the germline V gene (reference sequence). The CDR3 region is CASSSLKAGLTPGSCFF.

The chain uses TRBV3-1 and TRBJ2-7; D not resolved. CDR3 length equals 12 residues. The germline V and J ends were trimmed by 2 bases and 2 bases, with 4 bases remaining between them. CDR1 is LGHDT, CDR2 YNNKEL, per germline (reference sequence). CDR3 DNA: TGTGCCAGCAGCCAATTCCCCTACGAGCAGTACTTC. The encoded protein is CASSQFPYEQYF.

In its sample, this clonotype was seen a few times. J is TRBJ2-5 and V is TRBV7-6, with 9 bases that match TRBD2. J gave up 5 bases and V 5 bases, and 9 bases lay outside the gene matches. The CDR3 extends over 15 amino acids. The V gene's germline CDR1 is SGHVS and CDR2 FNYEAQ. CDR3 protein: CASSRRLAGSETQYF. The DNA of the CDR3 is TGTGCCAGCAGCCGTAGGCTAGCGGGATCCGAGACCCAGTACTTC.

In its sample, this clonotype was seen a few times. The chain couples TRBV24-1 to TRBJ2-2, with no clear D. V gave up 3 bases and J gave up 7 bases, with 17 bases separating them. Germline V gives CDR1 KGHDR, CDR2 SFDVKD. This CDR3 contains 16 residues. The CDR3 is CATSDTSRTASGELFF. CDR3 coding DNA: TGTGCCACCAGTGATACTTCGCGAACAGCTAGCGGGGAGCTGTTTTTT.

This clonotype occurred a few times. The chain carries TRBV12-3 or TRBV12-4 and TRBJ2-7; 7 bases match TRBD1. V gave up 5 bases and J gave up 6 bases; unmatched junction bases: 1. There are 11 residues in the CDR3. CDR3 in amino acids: CASSRTGEQYF. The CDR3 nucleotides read TGTGCCAGCAGTAGGACAGGCGAGCAGTACTTC.

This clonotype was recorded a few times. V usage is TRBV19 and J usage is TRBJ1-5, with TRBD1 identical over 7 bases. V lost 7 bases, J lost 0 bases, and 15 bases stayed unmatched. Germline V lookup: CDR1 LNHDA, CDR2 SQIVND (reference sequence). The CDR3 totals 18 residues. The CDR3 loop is CASKTEGQSKYSNQPQHF. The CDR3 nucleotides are TGTGCCAGTAAGACGGAGGGACAGAGCAAGTATAGCAATCAGCCCCAGCATTTT.